The source of this TCR beta chain is a study of cytomegalovirus exposure and HLA in healthy donors. Remarks on this clone: Its antigen is not identified.

Germline V gives CDR1 LGHNA, CDR2 YSLEER. Trimming took off 1 base at V and 10 bases at J, with 11 bases between the two ends. The CDR3 is 14 amino acids. Study outcomes and limitations: Based on reports, TCR beta sequences accurately predicted HLA-A and HLA-B alleles for most subjects. In a later analysis, HLA-associated beta chains showed higher expansion and lower generation probabilities than comparable chains.

Primers included in the PCR were 60 Vbeta and 13 Jbeta primers. The assay was immunoSEQ multiplex PCR, and TCRdb's table has in-frame clones only and misses some. The repertoire has fewer than 250,000 clones, over 80% of them found once; the top ten carry 10%. Sequencing used PBMCs. This receptor was obtained from a woman between 45 and 60 years old in good health and CMV-seropositive. V is TRBV4-3 and J is TRBJ1-6; the D is unclear. CDR3 bases: TGCGCCAGCAGCCAAGGGTTAGAGGGCTCACCCCTCCACTTT. Protein: CASSQGLEGSPLHF.